One T cell receptor beta chain is described in this entry. The antigen remains undetermined. This CDR3 is also generated by other DNA sequences in the sample. The data are from a study of shared clonotypes between healthy human individuals. Overall study results and limits: Generation probability values for non-shared clonotypes were lower than those for clonotypes shared by all four donors. Incomplete sequencing of sorted subsets was indicated by rarefaction despite large depth.

Trimming removed 0 bases from V and 0 bases from J, with 9 bases in between. The length of the CDR3 is 15 residues. Germline V gene data show CDR1 as MNHEY and CDR2 as SVGAGI. Researchers divided each subset's genomic DNA evenly across several immunoSEQ plates. Profiled with immunoSEQ multiplex PCR; TCRdb holds only in-frame clones, not every one. The profile shows a few million clones, 80% to 95% of them singletons. V and J are TRBV6-5 and TRBJ2-7; a weak D match, TRBD1 (5 bases). Sequencing was done on a sample of naive CD4+ T cells from PBMCs. Subset in this sample: CD45RA+ positively selected. The receptor was derived from a man aged 18 to 35 in good health. Some clones in this sample may be carry-over from other donors' samples. The CDR3 protein is CASSYSTGSSYEQYF. The DNA for the CDR3 is TGTGCCAGCAGTTACTCTACAGGTAGCTCCTACGAGCAGTACTTC.